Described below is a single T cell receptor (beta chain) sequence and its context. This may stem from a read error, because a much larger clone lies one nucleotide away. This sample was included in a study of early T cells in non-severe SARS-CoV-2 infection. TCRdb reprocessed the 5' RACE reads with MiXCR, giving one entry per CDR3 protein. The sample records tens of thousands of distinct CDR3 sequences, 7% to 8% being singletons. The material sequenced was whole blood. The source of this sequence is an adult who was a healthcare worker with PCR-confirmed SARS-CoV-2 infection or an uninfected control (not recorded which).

CDR3 nucleotide sequence: TGTGCCAGCAGTTTTGGAGGGAGACAGGGCCTCCTTCCCCTCCACTTT. This codes for CASSFGGRQGLLPLHF. This rearrangement joins TRBV27 to TRBJ1-6; 7 nucleotides align to TRBD1. The V gene's germline CDR1 is MNHEY and CDR2 SMNVEV (reference sequence). Trimming at V came to 3 bases and at J to 13 bases, leaving 15 bases not matched to a gene. The CDR3 spans 16 residues.